A single sample is the source of the 24 T cell receptor beta chains below, sequenced in a study of blood T cell repertoires in COVID-19 (dated by TCRdb to 2019 to 2021). Libraries were made using the immunoSEQ multiplex PCR assay. The table comes from immuneACCESS by way of TCRdb, which keeps in-frame sequences with V and J called. Part of the clones is missing from these tables; in studies checked, under half for an unresolved V gene and the rest for unknown reasons. This sample holds a few hundred thousand clones; 80% to 90% were observed only once. The ten largest clones add up to around 4.1% of the sample. Input material: PBMCs or T cells enriched from blood (not recorded which). The receptors here all came from a man under 40 with acute COVID-19.

J is TRBJ1-2 and V is TRBV20-1; 7 bases match TRBD1. With 3 bases clipped from V and 6 bases from J, the junction kept 1 base outside the gene matches. Germline CDR1 DFQATT, CDR2 SNEGSKA (reference sequence). The CDR3 is made up of 11 amino acids. CDR3 in DNA: TGCAGTGCTAGGACAGGGCATGGCTACACCTTC. Its translation is CSARTGHGYTF.

The chain combines TRBV28 with TRBJ2-7; possible D gene TRBD1, 5 bases. CDR1 MDHEN and CDR2 SYDVKM come from the germline V gene. The CDR3 totals 13 residues. Deletions cut 6 bases from V and 4 bases from J, with 13 bases between. CDR3 residues: CASSHPGQYEQYV. The CDR3 nucleotides read TGTGCCAGCAGCCATCCTGGACAATACGAGCAGTACGTC.

The chain joins TRBV20-1 to TRBJ2-3; D is uncertain. The ends were cut back, 2 bases at V and 7 bases at J, with 7 bases in the middle. The CDR3 sequence is 11 residues long. Germline V gene data show CDR1 as DFQATT and CDR2 as SNEGSKA (reference sequence). Here the CDR3 reads CSARSRNTQYF. The CDR3 DNA reads as TGCAGTGCTAGAAGCCGAAATACGCAGTATTTT.

V usage is TRBV19 and J usage is TRBJ2-1; D not certain. The CDR3 is 14 residues long. V lost 7 bases and J 5 bases, leaving 15 bases between the germline ends. Per the germline V gene, CDR1 is LNHDA and CDR2 is SQIVND (reference sequence). The CDR3 nucleotides are TGTGCCAGTACCCTAGGTACCCGCCACAATGAGCAGTTCTTC. Residues: CASTLGTRHNEQFF.

This clone was found a few times. The chain combines TRBV24-1 with TRBJ2-1; weak D call: TRBD2 (5 bases). V lost 6 bases and J lost 9, with 17 bases in between. The CDR3 runs 14 residues. Looked up from germline, CDR1 is KGHDR and CDR2 is SFDVKD. The CDR3 spells CATSPRVGLGEQFF. The DNA of the CDR3 is TGTGCCACCAGTCCGAGGGTGGGCCTCGGTGAGCAGTTCTTC.

The chain links TRBV28 to TRBJ1-2; D gene unclear. The ends were cut back, 5 bases at V and 1 base at J, with 11 bases in the middle. Germline V gives CDR1 MDHEN, CDR2 SYDVKM. The length of the CDR3 is 14 residues. The CDR3 spells CASSASTVNYGYTF. CDR3 nucleotide sequence: TGTGCCAGCAGTGCCTCCACAGTTAACTATGGCTACACCTTC.

Comments on this clone: One end of the junction does not line up with germline, which may come from a read error. The gene calls are TRBV5-1 and TRBJ2-3; no firm D call. This CDR3 is 15 amino acids long. Looked up from germline, CDR1 is SGHRS and CDR2 is YFSETQ. The CDR3 protein is CASSPLRSQIFTQYF. Written as DNA, the CDR3 is TGTGCCAGCAGCCCCCTTCGATCCCAGATATTCACGCAGTATTTT.

This chain joins TRBV5-4 and TRBJ1-1; weak D call: TRBD1 (6 bases). The germline V gene has CDR1 SGHNT and CDR2 YYREEE (reference sequence). The CDR3 is 14 residues long. The V end lost 5 bases, the J end lost 4 bases, and 15 bases lay between the germline ends. This CDR3 is CASSFTGSSTEAFF. CDR3 nucleotides: TGTGCCAGCAGTTTTACAGGGTCCAGCACTGAAGCTTTCTTT.

This clone appeared once. This rearrangement joins TRBV28 to TRBJ2-4, with D possibly TRBD1 on 5 matching bases. The CDR3 consists of 17 residues. The V end was cut by 6 bases, the J end by 0 bases, with 18 bases between. The germline CDR1 and CDR2 sequences are MDHEN and SYDVKM. CDR3: CASRRQILGGAKNIQYF. The CDR3 DNA follows: TGTGCCAGCAGGCGACAGATCCTCGGCGGAGCCAAAAACATTCAGTACTTC.

The chain employs TRBV24-1 and TRBJ2-2; TRBD2 agrees at 11 bases. The CDR3 has 17 amino acids. Germline assignment: CDR1 KGHDR and CDR2 SFDVKD. Trimming removed 2 bases from V and 6 bases from J; junction bases left unmatched: 7. Here the CDR3 DNA reads TGTGCCACCAGTGATTCGCTTGTACTAGCGGGAGCCGGGGAGCTGTTTTTT. Translating it yields CATSDSLVLAGAGELFF.

The V and J genes are TRBV5-1 and TRBJ1-6; weak D call: TRBD1 (5 bases). V lost 0 bases and J 6 bases, leaving 10 bases between the germline ends. CDR1 and CDR2 from the germline V gene are SGHRS and YFSETQ. The CDR3 extends over 15 amino acids. In DNA, the CDR3 is TGCGCCAGCAGCTTGGGGGGCAGTACTAATTCACCCCTCCACTTT. Protein: CASSLGGSTNSPLHF.

A few counts support this clone. This same CDR3 is encoded by further DNA sequences in the sample. The chain links TRBV6-4 to TRBJ2-3; TRBD2 matches at 9 bases. Germline V gene sequence: CDR1 MRHNA, CDR2 SNTAGT. The length of the CDR3 is 15 residues. J lost 4 bases, V lost 0 bases, and 2 bases had no gene match. For the CDR3, the DNA is TGTGCCAGCAGTGACTCTGCGGGGGGGCCAGATACGCAGTATTTT. Its translation is CASSDSAGGPDTQYF.

V is TRBV2 and J is TRBJ1-1; D not certain. V was cut by 0 bases and J by 1 base, with 12 bases left in between. CDR3 length: 16 amino acids. Germline values: CDR1 SNHLY, CDR2 FYNNEI. The CDR3 nucleotides read TGTGCCAGCAGTGAAGCTCTACCCGGCGGGAACACTGAAGCTTTCTTT. As protein: CASSEALPGGNTEAFF. Full variable domain (missing parts from reference TRBV2 and TRBJ1-1): EPEVTQTPSHQVTQMGQEVILRCVPISNHLYFYWYRQILGQKVEFLVSFYNNEISEKSEIFDDQFSVERPDGSNFTLKIRSTKLEDSAMYFCASSEALPGGNTEAFFGQGTRLTVV.

V usage is TRBV3-1 (or the pseudogene TRBV3-2) and J usage is TRBJ2-7; 13 bases map to TRBD2. Germline values: CDR1 LGHDT, CDR2 YNNKEL (reference sequence). V lost 4 bases to trimming and J lost 2 bases; unmatched junction nucleotides: 2. The CDR3 length is 15 residues. In nucleotides, the CDR3 is TGTGCCAGCAGCCGCGGGACTAGCGGGACCTACGAGCAGTACGTC. Protein product: CASSRGTSGTYEQYV.

This chain joins TRBV6-5 and TRBJ2-7; 9 positions match TRBD1. The CDR3 has 14 amino acids. Germline lookup yields CDR1 MNHEY and CDR2 SVGAGI. J lost 6 bases, V lost 6 bases, and 9 bases had no gene match. This CDR3 is CASRLPGQGGEQYV. The CDR3 DNA follows: TGTGCCAGCAGGCTACCGGGACAGGGAGGCGAGCAGTACGTC.

The chain carries TRBV2 and TRBJ1-1; D is uncertain. V was shortened by 2 bases and J by 5 bases, with 9 bases between the two germline ends. The CDR3 totals 13 residues. Germline V gene data show CDR1 as SNHLY and CDR2 as FYNNEI. CDR3: CASSEKTRTEAFF. Written as DNA, the CDR3 is TGTGCCAGCAGTGAAAAGACGCGGACTGAAGCTTTCTTT.

This sequence joins TRBV11-3 and TRBJ2-1; TRBD2 matches 7 bases. The CDR3 sequence is 15 residues long. Losses at the gene ends were 7 bases for V and 3 bases for J; bases not matched to a gene: 9. The germline CDR1 and CDR2 sequences are SGHNT and YENEEA. In DNA form, the CDR3 reads TGTGCCAGCACCACCCGCGAGCGGGGCTACAATGAGCAGTTCTTC. It is translated as CASTTRERGYNEQFF.

V and J are TRBV3-1 (or the pseudogene TRBV3-2) and TRBJ2-3, with D possibly matching TRBD2 (6 bases). The CDR3 has 16 residues. CDR1 is LGHDT and CDR2 is YNNKEL in the germline V gene (reference sequence). V was clipped by 1 base and J by 8 bases, with 19 bases between them. The CDR3 nucleotides read TGTGCCAGCAGCCAAGGCCCGACCGGGAGCTCCACTACGCAGTATTTT. This sequence encodes CASSQGPTGSSTTQYF.

The CDR3 coding sequence is TGTGCCAGCAGCCAAGGTGTCCTAGCGGGGGGAGTGGAGACCCAGTACTTC. Amino acids: CASSQGVLAGGVETQYF. This chain links TRBV14 with TRBJ2-5, with 11 positions matching TRBD2. Germline V CDR1 and CDR2: SGHDN, FVKESK. The CDR3 is 17 residues long. Losses at the gene ends were 1 base for V and 5 bases for J; bases not matched to a gene: 9.

This clone was detected once. The rearrangement joins TRBV4-1 to TRBJ1-4; 8 bases are a match to TRBD1. The germline V gene has CDR1 MGHRA and CDR2 YSYEKL. V was pared by 0 bases and J by 8 bases, with 8 bases of the junction left unmatched. The CDR3 has 16 amino acids. Here the CDR3 DNA reads TGCGCCAGCAGCCAAGAGTTTGACAGGGGAAGCGAAAAACTGTTTTTT. It yields the protein CASSQEFDRGSEKLFF.

The rearrangement uses TRBV6-1 and TRBJ1-1; no definite D call. V lost 3 bases and J lost 3, with 8 bases in between. This CDR3 spans 13 amino acids. In germline, CDR1 is MNHNS, CDR2 SASEGT. The CDR3 loop reads CASSDQDYTEAFF. The CDR3 DNA is TGTGCCAGCAGTGACCAGGACTACACTGAAGCTTTCTTT.

The genes are TRBV3-1 (or the pseudogene TRBV3-2) and TRBJ1-2; D remains unclear. V lost 0 bases, J lost 5 bases, and 16 bases lay in between. CDR1 is LGHDT, CDR2 YNNKEL, per germline (reference sequence). CDR3 length: 16 amino acids. In DNA, the CDR3 is TGTGCCAGCAGCCAAGATCCCCGCACAGCCGTTTATGGCTACACCTTC. Residues: CASSQDPRTAVYGYTF.

As DNA, the CDR3 is TGTGCCAGCAGCTTAACCGGGACAGGGGGCGCTGGGGGCTACACCTTC. The encoded protein is CASSLTGTGGAGGYTF. V gene TRBV5-8 combines with J gene TRBJ1-2; 12 positions match TRBD1. From germline, CDR1 is SGHTS and CDR2 YDEGEE. J gave up 8 bases and V 2 bases, and 10 bases lay outside the gene matches. The length of the CDR3 is 16 residues.

The chain employs TRBV18 and TRBJ1-4; D unclear. V gave up 2 bases and J gave up 0 bases, with 4 bases separating them. Looked up from germline, CDR1 is KGHSH and CDR2 is LQKENI. The CDR3 sequence is 14 residues long. CDR3: CASSPAATNEKLFF. CDR3 DNA: TGTGCCAGCTCACCAGCGGCAACTAATGAAAAACTGTTTTTT.